This T cell receptor beta chain was captured by sequencing in a study of lymphopenia after photon versus proton radiotherapy. Study-wide results and limits: Only patients who died were analyzed for survival; proton advantage is unproven. Post-nadir TCR diversity decline inversely tracked overall survival among those who died. Photon-treated patients lost naive T cells and TCR diversity; proton-treated stayed stable.

Regarding this clone: Its specificity is unknown.

The length of the CDR3 is 16 residues. Germline CDR1 reads MNHNY; CDR2 reads SVGAGI (reference sequence). V lost 2 bases, J lost 4 bases, and 8 bases stayed unmatched. Libraries were prepared by immunoSEQ multiplex PCR; TCRdb keeps only in-frame clonotypes and omits some of them. The sample includes 25,000 to 30,000 clones, around four fifths seen only once; the top ten take 3.7%. The rearrangement links TRBV6-6 to TRBJ2-3, with 8 bases matching TRBD2. The clonotype was recovered from a woman aged 50 to 65 with pancreatic cancer. Sequences were derived from peripheral blood, sampled from a patient treated with photon-based radiotherapy. The CDR3 DNA follows: TGTGCCAGCAGTTACGAAGCGGGAGCTAGGCCAGATACGCAGTATTTT. Protein sequence: CASSYEAGARPDTQYF.